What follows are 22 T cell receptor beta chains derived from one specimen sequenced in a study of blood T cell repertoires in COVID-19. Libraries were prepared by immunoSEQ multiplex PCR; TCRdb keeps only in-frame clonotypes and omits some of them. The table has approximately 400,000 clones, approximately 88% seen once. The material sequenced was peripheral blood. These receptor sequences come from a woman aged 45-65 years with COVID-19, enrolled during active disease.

The DNA for the CDR3 is TGTGCCAGCAGCTTAGGAGGGACAGGGGGAGGTGATACGCAGTATTTT. Its protein product is CASSLGGTGGGDTQYF. The V and J genes are TRBV7-9 and TRBJ2-3; 11 bases align to TRBD1. V was clipped by 1 base and J by 6 bases; unmatched bases: 6. This CDR3 spans 16 amino acids. Per germline, CDR1 SEHNR and CDR2 FQNEAQ (reference sequence).

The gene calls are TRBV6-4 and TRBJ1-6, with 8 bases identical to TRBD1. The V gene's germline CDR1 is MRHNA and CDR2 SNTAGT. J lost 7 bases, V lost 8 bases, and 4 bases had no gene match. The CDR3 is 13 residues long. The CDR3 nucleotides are TGTGCCAGCGACAGGGGAGGGAATTCACCCCTCCACTTT. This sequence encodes CASDRGGNSPLHF.

CDR3 nucleotide sequence: TGTGCCAGCAGCCCACCACAAGAGGGGAACACTGAAGCTTTCTTT. Translated: CASSPPQEGNTEAFF. V and J are TRBV7-2 and TRBJ1-1; D ambiguous. The germline gives CDR1 SGHTA, CDR2 FQGNSA. There are 15 residues in the CDR3. V was shortened by 5 bases and J by 1 base, with 14 bases between the two germline ends.

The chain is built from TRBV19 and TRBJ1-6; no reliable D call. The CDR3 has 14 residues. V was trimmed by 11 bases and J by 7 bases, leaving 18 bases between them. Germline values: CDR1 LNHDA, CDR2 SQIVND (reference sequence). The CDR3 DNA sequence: TGTGCCGTCTCGGAAGGAGGTTACAATTCACCCCTCCACTTT. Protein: CAVSEGGYNSPLHF.

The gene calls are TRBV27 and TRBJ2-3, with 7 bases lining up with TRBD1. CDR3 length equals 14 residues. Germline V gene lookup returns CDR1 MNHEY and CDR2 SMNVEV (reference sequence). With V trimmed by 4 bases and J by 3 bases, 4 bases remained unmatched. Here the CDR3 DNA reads TGTGCCAGCAGTTCGTCGGACAGGACAGATACGCAGTATTTT. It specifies CASSSSDRTDTQYF.

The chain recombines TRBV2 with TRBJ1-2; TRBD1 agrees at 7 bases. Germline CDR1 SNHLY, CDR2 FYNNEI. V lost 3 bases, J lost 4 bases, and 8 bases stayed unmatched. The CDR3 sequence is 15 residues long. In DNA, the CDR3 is TGTGCCAGCAGTGATAGTACAGGGGTTGCCTATGGCTACACCTTC. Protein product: CASSDSTGVAYGYTF.

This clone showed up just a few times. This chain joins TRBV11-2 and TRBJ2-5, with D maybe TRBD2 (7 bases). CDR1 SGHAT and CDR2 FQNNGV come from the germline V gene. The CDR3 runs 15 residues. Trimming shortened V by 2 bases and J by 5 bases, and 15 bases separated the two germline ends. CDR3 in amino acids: CASSLRGGAVETQYF. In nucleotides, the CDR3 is TGTGCCAGCAGCTTAAGGGGGGGGGCGGTCGAGACCCAGTACTTC.

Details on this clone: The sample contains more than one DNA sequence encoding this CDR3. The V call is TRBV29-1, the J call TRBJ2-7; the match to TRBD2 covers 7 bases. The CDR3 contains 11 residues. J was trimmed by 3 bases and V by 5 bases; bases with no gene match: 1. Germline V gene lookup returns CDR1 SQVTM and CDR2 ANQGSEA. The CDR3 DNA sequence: TGCAGCGTTTCGGGGGGCTACGAGCAGTACTTC. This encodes CSVSGGYEQYF.

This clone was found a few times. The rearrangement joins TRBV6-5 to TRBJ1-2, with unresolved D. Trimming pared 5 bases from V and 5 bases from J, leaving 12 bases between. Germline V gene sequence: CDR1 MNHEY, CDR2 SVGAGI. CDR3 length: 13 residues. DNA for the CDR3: TGTGCCAGCAGTCCCCTAGAGGGTTATGGCTACACCTTC. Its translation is CASSPLEGYGYTF.

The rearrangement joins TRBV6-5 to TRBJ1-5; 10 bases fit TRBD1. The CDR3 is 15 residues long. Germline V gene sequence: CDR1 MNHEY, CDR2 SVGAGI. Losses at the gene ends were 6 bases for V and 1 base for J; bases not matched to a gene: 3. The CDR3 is CASSGDRGSNQPQHF. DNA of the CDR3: TGTGCCAGCAGCGGGGACAGGGGAAGCAATCAGCCCCAGCATTTT.

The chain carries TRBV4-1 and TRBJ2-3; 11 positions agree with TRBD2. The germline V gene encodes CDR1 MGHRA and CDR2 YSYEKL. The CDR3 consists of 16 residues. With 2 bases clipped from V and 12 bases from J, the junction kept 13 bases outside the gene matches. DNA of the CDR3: TGCGCCAGCAGCCAATCGACTAGCGGGGCCCCCTTCGCTCAGTATTTT. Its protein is CASSQSTSGAPFAQYF.

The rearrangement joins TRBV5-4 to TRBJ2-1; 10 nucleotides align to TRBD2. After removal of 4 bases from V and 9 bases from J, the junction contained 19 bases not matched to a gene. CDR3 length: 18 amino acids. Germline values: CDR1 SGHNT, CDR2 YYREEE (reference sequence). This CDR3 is CASSPGRSGGADLTEQFF. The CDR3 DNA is TGTGCCAGCAGCCCCGGGAGGAGCGGGGGGGCCGATTTAACTGAGCAGTTCTTC.

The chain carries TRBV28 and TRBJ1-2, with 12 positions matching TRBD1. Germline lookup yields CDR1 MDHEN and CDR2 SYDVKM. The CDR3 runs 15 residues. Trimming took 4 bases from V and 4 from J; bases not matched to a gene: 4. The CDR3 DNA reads TGTGCCAGCAGTTCGGGACAGGGGGCTGTCTATGGCTACACCTTC. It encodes CASSSGQGAVYGYTF.

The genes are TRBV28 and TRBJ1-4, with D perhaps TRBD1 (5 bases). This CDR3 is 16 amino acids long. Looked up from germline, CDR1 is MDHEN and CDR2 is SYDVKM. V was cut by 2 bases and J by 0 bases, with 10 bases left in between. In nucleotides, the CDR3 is TGTGCCAGCAGTTTAGTAGGGGCCTCAACTAATGAAAAACTGTTTTTT. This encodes CASSLVGASTNEKLFF.

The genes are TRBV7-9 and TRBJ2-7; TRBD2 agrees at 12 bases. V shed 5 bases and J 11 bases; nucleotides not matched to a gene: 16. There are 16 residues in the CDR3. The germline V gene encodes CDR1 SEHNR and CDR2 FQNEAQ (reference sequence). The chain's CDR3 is CASSPWTSGDTGNEYF. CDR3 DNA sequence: TGTGCCAGCAGCCCCTGGACTAGCGGGGACACAGGGAACGAGTACTTC. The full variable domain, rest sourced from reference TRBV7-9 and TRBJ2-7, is DTGVSQNPRHKITKRGQNVTFRCDPISEHNRLYWYRQTLGQGPEFLTYFQNEAQLEKSRLLSDRFSAERPKGSFSTLEIQRTEQGDSAMYLCASSPWTSGDTGNEYFGPGTRLTVT.

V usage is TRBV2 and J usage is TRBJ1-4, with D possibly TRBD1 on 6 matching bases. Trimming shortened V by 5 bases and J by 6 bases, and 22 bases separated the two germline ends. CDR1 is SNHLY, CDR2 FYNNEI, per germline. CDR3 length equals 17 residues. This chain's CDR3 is CASSLRGTSRSHEKLFF. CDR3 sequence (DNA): TGTGCCAGCAGTCTAAGGGGGACAAGTAGGAGCCATGAAAAACTGTTTTTT.

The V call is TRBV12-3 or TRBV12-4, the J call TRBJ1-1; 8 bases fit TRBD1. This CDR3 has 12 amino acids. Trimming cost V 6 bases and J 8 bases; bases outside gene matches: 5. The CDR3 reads CASSLDRDEAFF. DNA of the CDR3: TGTGCCAGCAGCCTGGACAGGGACGAAGCTTTCTTT.

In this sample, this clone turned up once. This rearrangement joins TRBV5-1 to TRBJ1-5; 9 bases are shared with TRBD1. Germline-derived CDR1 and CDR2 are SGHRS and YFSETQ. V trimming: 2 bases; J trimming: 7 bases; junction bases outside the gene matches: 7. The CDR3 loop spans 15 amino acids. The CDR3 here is CASSLNTGGGQPQHF. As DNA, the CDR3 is TGCGCCAGCAGCTTAAATACAGGGGGCGGGCAGCCCCAGCATTTT.

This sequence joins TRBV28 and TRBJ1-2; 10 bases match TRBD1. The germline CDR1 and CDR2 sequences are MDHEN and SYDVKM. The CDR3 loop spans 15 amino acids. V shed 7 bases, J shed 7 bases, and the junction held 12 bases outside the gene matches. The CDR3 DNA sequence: TGTGCCAGCATGCGTCTAATGACAGGGGGCTTTGGCTACACCTTC. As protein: CASMRLMTGGFGYTF.

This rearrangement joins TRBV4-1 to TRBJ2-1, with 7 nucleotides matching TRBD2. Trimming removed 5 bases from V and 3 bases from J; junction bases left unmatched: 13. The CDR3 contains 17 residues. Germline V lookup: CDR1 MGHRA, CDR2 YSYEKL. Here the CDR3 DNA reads TGCGCCAGCAGCGCGACGGGGGGTCTGAGTAACTACAATGAGCAGTTCTTC. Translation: CASSATGGLSNYNEQFF.

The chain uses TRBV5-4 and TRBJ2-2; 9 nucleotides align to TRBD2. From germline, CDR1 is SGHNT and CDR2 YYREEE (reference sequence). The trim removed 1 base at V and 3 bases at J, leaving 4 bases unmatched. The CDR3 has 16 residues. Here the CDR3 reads CASSLRGGGDTGELFF. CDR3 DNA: TGTGCCAGCAGCTTGCGAGGCGGGGGGGACACCGGGGAGCTGTTTTTT.

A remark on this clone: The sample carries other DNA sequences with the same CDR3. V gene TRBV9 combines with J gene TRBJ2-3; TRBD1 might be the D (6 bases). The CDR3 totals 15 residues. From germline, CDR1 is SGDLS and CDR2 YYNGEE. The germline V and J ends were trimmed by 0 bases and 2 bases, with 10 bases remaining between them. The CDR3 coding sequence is TGTGCCAGCAGCGTAGGGGCAGGGGACACAGATACGCAGTATTTT. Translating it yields CASSVGAGDTDTQYF.